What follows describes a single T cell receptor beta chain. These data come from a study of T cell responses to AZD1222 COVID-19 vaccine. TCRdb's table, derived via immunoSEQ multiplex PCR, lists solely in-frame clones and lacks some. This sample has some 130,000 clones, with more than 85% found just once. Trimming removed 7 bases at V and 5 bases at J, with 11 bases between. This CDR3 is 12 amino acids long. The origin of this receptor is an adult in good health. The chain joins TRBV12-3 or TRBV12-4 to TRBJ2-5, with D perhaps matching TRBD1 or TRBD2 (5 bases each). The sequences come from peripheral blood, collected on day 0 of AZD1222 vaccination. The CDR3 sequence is CASTGAGETQYF. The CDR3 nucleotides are TGTGCCAGCACCGGGGCCGGGGAGACCCAGTACTTC.